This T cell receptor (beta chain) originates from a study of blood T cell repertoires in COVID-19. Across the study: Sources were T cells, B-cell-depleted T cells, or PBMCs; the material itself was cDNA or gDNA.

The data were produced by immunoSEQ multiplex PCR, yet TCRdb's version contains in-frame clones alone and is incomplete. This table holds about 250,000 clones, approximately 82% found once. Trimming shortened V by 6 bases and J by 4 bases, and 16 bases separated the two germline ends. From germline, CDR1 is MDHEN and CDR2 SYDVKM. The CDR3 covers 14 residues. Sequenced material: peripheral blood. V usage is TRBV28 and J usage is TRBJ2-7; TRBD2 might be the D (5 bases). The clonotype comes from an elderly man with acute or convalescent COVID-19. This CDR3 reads CASREGTSKYEQYF. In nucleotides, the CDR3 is TGTGCCAGCAGAGAGGGAACAAGCAAGTACGAGCAGTACTTC.